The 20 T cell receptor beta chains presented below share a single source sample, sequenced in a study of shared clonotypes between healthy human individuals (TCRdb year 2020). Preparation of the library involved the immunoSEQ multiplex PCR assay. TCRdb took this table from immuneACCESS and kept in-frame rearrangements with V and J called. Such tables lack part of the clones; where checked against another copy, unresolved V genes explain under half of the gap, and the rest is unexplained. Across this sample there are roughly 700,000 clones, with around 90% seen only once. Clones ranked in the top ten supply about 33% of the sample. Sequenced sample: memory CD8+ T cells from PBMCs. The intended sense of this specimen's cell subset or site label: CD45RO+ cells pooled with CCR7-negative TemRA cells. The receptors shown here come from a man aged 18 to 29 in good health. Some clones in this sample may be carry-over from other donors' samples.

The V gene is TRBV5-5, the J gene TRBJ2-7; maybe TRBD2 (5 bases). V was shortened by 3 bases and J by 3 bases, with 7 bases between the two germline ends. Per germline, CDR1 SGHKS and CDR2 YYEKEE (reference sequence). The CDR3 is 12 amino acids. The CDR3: CASSSEGYEQYF. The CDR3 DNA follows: TGTGCCAGCAGCTCAGAGGGCTACGAGCAGTACTTC. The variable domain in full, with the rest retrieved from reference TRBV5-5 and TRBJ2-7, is DAGVTQSPTHLIKTRGQQVTLRCSPISGHKSVSWYQQVLGQGPQFIFQYYEKEERGRGNFPDRFSARQFPNYSSELNVNALLLGDSALYLCASSSEGYEQYFGPGTRLTVT.

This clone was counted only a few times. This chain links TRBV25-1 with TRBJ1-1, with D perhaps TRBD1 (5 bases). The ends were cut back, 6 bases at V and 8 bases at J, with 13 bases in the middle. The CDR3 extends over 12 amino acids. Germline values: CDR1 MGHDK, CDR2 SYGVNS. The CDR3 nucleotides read TGTGCCAGCAGCTCGGCCAGGGAGGAAGCTTTCTTT. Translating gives CASSSAREEAFF.

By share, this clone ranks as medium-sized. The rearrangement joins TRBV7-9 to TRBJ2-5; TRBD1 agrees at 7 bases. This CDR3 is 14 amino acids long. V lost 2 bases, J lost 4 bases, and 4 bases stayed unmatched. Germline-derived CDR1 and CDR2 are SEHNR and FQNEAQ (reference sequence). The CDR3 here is CASSLPGQLETQYF. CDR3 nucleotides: TGTGCCAGCAGCTTACCGGGACAGTTAGAGACCCAGTACTTC.

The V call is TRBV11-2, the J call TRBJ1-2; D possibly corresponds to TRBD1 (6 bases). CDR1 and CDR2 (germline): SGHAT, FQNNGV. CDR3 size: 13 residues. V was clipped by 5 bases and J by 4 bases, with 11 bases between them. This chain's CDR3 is CASSTGSAYGYTF. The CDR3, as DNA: TGTGCCAGCAGCACAGGGTCCGCCTATGGCTACACCTTC. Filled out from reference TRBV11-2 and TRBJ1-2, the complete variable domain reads EAGVAQSPRYKIIEKRQSVAFWCNPISGHATLYWYQQILGQGPKLLIQFQNNGVVDDSQLPKDRFSAERLKGVDSTLKIQPAKLEDSAVYLCASSTGSAYGYTFGSGTRLTVV.

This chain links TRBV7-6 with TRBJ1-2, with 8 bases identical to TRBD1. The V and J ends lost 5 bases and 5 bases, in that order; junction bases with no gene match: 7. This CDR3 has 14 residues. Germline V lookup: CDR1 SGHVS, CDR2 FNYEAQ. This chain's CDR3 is CASSTGTGTYGYTF. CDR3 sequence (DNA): TGTGCCAGCAGCACCGGGACAGGAACTTATGGCTACACCTTC.

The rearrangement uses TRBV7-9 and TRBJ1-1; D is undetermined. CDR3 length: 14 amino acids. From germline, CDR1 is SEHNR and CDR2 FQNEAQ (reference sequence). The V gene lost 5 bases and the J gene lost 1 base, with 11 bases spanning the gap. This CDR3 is CASSQARGNTEAFF. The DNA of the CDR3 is TGTGCCAGCAGCCAAGCCCGGGGGAACACTGAAGCTTTCTTT.

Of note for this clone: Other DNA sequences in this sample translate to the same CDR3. CDR3 protein: CASSFGGNQPQHF. CDR3 coding DNA: TGTGCCAGCAGTTTCGGGGGGAATCAGCCCCAGCATTTT. The rearrangement links TRBV28 to TRBJ1-5, with a weak D call TRBD1 (5 bases). CDR1 is MDHEN, CDR2 SYDVKM, per germline. V was pared by 3 bases and J by 4 bases, with 7 bases between. The CDR3 is 13 residues long. Combining the CDR3 with reference TRBV28 and TRBJ1-5 gives the whole variable domain DVKVTQSSRYLVKRTGEKVFLECVQDMDHENMFWYRQDPGLGLRLIYFSYDVKMKEKGDIPEGYSVSREKKERFSLILESASTNQTSMYLCASSFGGNQPQHFGDGTRLSIL.

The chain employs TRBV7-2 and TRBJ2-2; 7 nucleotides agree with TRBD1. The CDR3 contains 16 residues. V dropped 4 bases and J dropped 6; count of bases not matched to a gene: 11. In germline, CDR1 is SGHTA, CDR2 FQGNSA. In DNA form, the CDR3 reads TGTGCCAGCAGCTCGAGGACAGGAAAGGACGCCGGGGAGCTGTTTTTT. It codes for CASSSRTGKDAGELFF.

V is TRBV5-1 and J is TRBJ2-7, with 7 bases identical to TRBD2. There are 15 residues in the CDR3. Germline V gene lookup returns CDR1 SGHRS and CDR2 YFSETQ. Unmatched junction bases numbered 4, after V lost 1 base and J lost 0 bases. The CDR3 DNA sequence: TGCGCCAGCAGCTTGACCGGGGGGAGCTCCTACGAGCAGTACTTC. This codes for CASSLTGGSSYEQYF.

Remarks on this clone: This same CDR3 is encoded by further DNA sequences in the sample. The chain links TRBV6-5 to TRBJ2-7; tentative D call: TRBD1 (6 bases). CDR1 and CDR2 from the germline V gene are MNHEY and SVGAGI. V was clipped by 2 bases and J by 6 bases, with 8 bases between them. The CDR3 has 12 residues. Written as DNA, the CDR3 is TGTGCCAGCAGTTACCGAGGGGGCGAGCAGTACTTC. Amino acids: CASSYRGGEQYF.

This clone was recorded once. CDR3 sequence: CASSLRTGGDGEFF. CDR3 in DNA: TGTGCCAGCAGCCTGCGGACAGGGGGCGATGGGGAGTTCTTC. The chain recombines TRBV7-2 with TRBJ2-1; 11 bases are a match to TRBD1. There are 14 residues in the CDR3. Germline V CDR1 and CDR2: SGHTA, FQGNSA. The V segment lost 5 bases and the J segment 14 bases; nucleotides outside the gene matches: 11.

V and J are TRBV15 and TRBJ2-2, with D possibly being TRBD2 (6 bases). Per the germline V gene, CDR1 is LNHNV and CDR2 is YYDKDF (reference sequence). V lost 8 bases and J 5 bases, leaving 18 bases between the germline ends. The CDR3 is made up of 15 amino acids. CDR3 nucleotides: TGTGCCACCTCCCCCGGGGAGGTAGTTACCGGGGAGCTGTTTTTT. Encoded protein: CATSPGEVVTGELFF.

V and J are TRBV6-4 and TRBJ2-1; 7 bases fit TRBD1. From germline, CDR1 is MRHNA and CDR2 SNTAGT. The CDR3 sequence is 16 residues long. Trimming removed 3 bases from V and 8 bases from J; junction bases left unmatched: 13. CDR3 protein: CASSEDRTGKIDEQFF. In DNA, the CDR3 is TGTGCCAGCAGTGAGGACCGGACAGGTAAAATCGATGAGCAGTTCTTC.

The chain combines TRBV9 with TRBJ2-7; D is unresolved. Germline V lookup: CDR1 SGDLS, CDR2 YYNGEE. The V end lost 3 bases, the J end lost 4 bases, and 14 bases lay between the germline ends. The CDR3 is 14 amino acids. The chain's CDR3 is CASSGTHKVYEQYF. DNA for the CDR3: TGTGCCAGCAGCGGGACCCACAAAGTATACGAGCAGTACTTC.

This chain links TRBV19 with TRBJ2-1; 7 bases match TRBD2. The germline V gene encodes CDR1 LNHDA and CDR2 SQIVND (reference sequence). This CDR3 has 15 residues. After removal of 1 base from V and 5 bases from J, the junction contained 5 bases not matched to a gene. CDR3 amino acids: CASSIGGRANNEQFF. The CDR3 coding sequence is TGTGCCAGTAGTATAGGTGGGAGGGCGAACAATGAGCAGTTCTTC.

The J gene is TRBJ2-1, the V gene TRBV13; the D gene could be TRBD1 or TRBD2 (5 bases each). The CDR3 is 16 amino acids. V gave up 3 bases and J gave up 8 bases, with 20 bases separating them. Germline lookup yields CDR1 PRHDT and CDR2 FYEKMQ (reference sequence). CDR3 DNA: TGTGCCAGCAGCTTCCGGGACCTATCTTTTTGGGATGAGCAGTTCTTC. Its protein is CASSFRDLSFWDEQFF.

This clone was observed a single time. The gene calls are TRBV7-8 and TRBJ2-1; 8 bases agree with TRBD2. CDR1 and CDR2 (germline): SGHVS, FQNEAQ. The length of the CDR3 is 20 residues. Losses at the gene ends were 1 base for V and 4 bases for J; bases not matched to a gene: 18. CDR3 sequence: CASSLVFSGGETSDYNEQFF. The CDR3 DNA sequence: TGTGCCAGCAGCTTAGTTTTTTCGGGAGGGGAGACTAGCGATTACAATGAGCAGTTCTTC.

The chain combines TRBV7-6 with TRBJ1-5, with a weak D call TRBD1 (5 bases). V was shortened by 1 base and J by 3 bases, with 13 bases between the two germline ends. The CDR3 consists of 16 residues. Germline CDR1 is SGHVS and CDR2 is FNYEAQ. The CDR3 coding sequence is TGTGCCAGCAGCTTAGGTTCTGGGGGTTTCAATCAGCCCCAGCATTTT. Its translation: CASSLGSGGFNQPQHF.

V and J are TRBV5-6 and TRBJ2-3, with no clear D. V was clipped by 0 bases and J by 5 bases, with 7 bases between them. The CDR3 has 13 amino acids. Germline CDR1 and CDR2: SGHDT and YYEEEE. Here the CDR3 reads CASSLAGRDTQYF. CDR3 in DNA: TGTGCCAGCAGCTTGGCCGGACGAGATACGCAGTATTTT.

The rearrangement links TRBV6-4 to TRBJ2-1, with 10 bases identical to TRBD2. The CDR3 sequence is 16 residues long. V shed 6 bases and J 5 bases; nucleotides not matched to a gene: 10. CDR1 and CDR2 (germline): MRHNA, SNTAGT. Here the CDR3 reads CASSEASGRGNNEQFF. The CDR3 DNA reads TGTGCCAGCAGCGAAGCCAGCGGGAGGGGAAACAATGAGCAGTTCTTC.